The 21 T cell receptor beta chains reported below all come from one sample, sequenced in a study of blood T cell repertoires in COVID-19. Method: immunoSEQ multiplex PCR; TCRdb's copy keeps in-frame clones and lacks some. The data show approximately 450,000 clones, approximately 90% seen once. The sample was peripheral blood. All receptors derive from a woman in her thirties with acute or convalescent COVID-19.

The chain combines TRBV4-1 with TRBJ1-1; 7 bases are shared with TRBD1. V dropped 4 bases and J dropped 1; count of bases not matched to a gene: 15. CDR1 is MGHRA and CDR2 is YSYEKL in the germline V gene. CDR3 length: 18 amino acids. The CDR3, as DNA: TGCGCCAGCAGCCCGAGGACAGGAAGAGGAGCTCGGAACACTGAAGCTTTCTTT. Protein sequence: CASSPRTGRGARNTEAFF.

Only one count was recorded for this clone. CDR3 in DNA: TGCGCCAGCCTACGCGAAAAACTGTTTTTT. Translating it yields CASLREKLFF. This chain connects TRBV10-2 to TRBJ1-4; no clear D gene. V lost 8 bases to trimming and J lost 8 bases, with 6 bases between them. This CDR3 is built from 10 residues. Germline CDR1 reads WSHSY; CDR2 reads SAAADI.

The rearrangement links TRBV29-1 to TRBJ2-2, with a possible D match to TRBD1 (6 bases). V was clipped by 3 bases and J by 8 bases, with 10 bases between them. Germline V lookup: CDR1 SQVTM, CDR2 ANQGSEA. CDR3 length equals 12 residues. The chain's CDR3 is CSVDRGLGELFF. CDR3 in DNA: TGCAGCGTTGACAGGGGTTTGGGGGAGCTGTTTTTT.

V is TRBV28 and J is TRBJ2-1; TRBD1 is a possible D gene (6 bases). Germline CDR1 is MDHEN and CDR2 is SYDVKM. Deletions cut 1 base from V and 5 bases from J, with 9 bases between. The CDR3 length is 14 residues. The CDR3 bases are TGTGCCAGCAGTTTATCACAGGGAGACAATGAGCAGTTCTTC. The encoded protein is CASSLSQGDNEQFF.

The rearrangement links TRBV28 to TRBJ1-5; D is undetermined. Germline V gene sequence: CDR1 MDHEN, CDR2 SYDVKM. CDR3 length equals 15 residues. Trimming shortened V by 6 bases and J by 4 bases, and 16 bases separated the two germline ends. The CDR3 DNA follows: TGTGCCAGCAGACCGGCGGGTTTTCGTAATCAGCCCCAGCATTTT. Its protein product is CASRPAGFRNQPQHF.

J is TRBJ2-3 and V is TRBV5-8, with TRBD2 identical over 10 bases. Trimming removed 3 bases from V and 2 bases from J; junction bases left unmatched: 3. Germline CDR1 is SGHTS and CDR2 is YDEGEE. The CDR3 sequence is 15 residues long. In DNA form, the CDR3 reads TGTGCCAGCAGCTATAGCGGGGGGATCACAGATACGCAGTATTTT. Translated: CASSYSGGITDTQYF.

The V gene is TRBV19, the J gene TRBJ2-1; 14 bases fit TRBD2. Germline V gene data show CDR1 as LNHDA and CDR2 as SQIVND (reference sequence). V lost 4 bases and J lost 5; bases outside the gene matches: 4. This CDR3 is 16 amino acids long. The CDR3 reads CASSRTSGGINNEQFF. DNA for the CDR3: TGTGCCAGTAGTAGGACTAGCGGGGGGATAAACAATGAGCAGTTCTTC.

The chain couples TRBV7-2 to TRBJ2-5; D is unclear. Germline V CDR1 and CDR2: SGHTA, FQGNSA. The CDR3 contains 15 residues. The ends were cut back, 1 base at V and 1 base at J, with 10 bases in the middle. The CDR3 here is CASSLVFTAQETQYF. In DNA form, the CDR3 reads TGTGCCAGCAGCTTAGTTTTCACAGCCCAAGAGACCCAGTACTTC.

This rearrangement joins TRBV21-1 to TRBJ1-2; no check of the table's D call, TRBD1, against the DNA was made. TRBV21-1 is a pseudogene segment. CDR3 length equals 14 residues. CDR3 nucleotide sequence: TGTGCCAGCAGACACGAACAGGGGAACTATGGCTACACCTTC. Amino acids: CASRHEQGNYGYTF.

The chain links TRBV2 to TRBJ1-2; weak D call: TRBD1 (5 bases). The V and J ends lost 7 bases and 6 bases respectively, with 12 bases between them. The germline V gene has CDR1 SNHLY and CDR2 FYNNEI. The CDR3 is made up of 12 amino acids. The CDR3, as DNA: TGTGCCAGCACCTTCGGGACTAATGGCTACACCTTC. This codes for CASTFGTNGYTF. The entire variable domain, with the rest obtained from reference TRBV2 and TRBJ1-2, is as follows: EPEVTQTPSHQVTQMGQEVILRCVPISNHLYFYWYRQILGQKVEFLVSFYNNEISEKSEIFDDQFSVERPDGSNFTLKIRSTKLEDSAMYFCASTFGTNGYTFGSGTRLTVV.

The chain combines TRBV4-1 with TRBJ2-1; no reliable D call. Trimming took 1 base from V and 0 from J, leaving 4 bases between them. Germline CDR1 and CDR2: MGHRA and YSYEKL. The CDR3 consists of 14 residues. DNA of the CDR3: TGCGCCAGCAGCCAAGGGGCCTCCTACAATGAGCAGTTCTTC. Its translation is CASSQGASYNEQFF.

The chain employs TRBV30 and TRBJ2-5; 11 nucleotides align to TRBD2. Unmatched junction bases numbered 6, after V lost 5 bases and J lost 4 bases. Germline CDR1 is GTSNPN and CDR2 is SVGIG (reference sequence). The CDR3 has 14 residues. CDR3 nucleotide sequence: TGTGCCTGGTCATTCGGGACTAGCGGAGAGACCCAGTACTTC. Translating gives CAWSFGTSGETQYF.

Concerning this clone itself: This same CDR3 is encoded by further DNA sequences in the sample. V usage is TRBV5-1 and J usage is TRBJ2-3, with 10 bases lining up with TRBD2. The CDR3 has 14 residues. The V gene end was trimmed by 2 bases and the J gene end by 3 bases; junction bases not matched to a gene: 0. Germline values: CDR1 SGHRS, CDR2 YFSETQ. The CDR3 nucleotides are TGCGCCAGCAGCTTAGCGGGGGGGACAGATACGCAGTATTTT. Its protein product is CASSLAGGTDTQYF.

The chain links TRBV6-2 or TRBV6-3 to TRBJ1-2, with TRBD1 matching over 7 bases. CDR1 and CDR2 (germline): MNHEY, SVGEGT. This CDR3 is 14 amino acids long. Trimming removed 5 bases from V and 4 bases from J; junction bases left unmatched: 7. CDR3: CASSIPGTAYGYTF. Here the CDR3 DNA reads TGTGCCAGCAGTATACCCGGGACAGCCTATGGCTACACCTTC.

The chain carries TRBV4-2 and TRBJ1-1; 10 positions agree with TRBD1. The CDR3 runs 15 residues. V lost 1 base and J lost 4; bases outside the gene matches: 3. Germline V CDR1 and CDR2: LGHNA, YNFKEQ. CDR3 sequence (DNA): TGTGCCAGCAGCCAAGGACAGGGGGCAGGCACTGAAGCTTTCTTT. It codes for CASSQGQGAGTEAFF.

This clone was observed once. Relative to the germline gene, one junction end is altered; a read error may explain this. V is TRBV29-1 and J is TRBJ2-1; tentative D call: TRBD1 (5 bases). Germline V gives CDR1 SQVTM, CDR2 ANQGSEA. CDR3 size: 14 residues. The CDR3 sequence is CSVDLGQGTNQQFF. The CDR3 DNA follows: TGCAGCGTTGACCTTGGACAAGGTACCAATCAGCAGTTCTTC.

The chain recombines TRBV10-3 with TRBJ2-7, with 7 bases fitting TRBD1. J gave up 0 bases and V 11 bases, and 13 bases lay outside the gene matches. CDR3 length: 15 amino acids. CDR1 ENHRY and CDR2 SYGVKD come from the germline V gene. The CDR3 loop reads CAVRARGQLSYEQYF. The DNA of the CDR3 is TGTGCCGTACGAGCGAGGGGGCAACTCTCCTACGAGCAGTACTTC.

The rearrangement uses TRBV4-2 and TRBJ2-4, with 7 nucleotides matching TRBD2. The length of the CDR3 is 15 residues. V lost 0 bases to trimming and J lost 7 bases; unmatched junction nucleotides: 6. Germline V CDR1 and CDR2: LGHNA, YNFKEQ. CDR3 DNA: TGTGCCAGCAGCCAAGATCCGGGGGGAGGGAACATTCAGTACTTC. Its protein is CASSQDPGGGNIQYF.

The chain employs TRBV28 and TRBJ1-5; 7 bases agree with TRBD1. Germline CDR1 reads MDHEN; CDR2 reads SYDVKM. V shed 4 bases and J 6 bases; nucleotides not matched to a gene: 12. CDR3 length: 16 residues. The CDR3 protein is CASSSHTGTASQPQHF. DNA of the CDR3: TGTGCCAGCAGTTCCCACACCGGGACAGCCAGTCAGCCCCAGCATTTT. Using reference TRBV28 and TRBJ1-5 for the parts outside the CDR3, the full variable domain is DVKVTQSSRYLVKRTGEKVFLECVQDMDHENMFWYRQDPGLGLRLIYFSYDVKMKEKGDIPEGYSVSREKKERFSLILESASTNQTSMYLCASSSHTGTASQPQHFGDGTRLSIL.

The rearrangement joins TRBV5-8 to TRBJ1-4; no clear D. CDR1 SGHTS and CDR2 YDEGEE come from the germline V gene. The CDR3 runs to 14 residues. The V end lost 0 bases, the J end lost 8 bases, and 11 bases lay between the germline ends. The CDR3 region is CASSLVRDLEKLFF. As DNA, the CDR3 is TGTGCCAGCAGCTTGGTGAGAGATTTGGAAAAACTGTTTTTT.

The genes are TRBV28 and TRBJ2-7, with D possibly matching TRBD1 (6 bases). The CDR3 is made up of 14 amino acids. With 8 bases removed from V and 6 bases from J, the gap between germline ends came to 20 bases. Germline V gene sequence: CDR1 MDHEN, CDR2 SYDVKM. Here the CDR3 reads CASLRHRASGEQYF. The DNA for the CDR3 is TGTGCCAGCTTGAGGCACAGGGCTAGTGGCGAGCAGTACTTC.